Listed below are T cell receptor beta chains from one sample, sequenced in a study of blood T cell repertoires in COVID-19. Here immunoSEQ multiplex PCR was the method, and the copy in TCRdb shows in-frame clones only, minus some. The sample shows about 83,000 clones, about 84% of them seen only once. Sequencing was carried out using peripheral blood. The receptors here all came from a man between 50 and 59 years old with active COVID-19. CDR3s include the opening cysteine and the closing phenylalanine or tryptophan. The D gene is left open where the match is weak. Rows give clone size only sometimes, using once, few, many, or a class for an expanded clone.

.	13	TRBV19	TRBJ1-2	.	CASSIVTAYGYTF	TGTGCCAGTAGTATAGTGACAGCGTATGGCTACACCTTC
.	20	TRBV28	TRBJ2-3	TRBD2	CASSSPGKSGGLLFTDTQYF	TGTGCCAGCAGTTCCCCCGGGAAAAGCGGGGGGTTGCTCTTCACAGATACGCAGTATTTT
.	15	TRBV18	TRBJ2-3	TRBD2	CASSGGLAGTDTQYF	TGTGCCAGCTCAGGGGGACTAGCGGGGACAGATACGCAGTATTTT
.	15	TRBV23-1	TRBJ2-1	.	CASSQGGPAYNEQFF	TGCGCCAGCAGTCAAGGAGGGCCTGCCTACAATGAGCAGTTCTTC
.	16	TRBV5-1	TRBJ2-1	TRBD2	CASSSAGLAGYFEQFF	TGCGCCAGCAGCTCCGCGGGACTAGCGGGGTATTTCGAGCAGTTCTTC
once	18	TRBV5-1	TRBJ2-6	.	CASSLRVGDKSGANVLTF	TGCGCCAGCAGCTTACGGGTAGGGGACAAATCTGGGGCCAACGTCCTGACTTTC
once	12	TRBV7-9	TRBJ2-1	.	CASGEGGHEQFF	TGTGCCAGCGGGGAGGGGGGCCATGAGCAGTTCTTC
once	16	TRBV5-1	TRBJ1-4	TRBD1	CASSFGQGLTNEKLFF	TGCGCCAGCAGCTTTGGACAGGGGCTAACTAATGAAAAACTGTTTTTT
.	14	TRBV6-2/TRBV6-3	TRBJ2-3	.	CASSYSSSTDTQYF	TGTGCCAGCAGTTACTCCTCCAGTACAGATACGCAGTATTTT
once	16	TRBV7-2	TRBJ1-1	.	CASSPPYRVVNTEAFF	TGTGCCAGCAGCCCACCTTACAGGGTAGTGAACACTGAAGCTTTCTTT
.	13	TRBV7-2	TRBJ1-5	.	CASSLAGGEERHF	TGTGCCAGCAGCTTAGCGGGGGGGGAGGAGAGGCATTTT
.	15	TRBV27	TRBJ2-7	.	CASSLGQDGTYEQYF	TGTGCCAGCAGTTTAGGGCAGGATGGCACCTACGAGCAGTACTTC
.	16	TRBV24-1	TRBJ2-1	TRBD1	CATSDFSGTGEGEQFF	TGTGCCACCAGTGATTTCTCTGGGACAGGGGAGGGTGAGCAGTTCTTC
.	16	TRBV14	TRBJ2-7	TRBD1	CASSQRTGEEGYEQYF	TGTGCCAGCAGCCAGAGAACAGGGGAAGAGGGCTACGAGCAGTACTTC
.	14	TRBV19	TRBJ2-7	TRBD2	CASRRSGGAYEQYF	TGTGCCAGTAGAAGGAGCGGGGGTGCCTACGAGCAGTACTTC
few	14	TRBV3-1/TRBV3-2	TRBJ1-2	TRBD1	CASSQAGGFWGYTF	TGTGCCAGCAGCCAAGCAGGGGGCTTTTGGGGCTACACCTTC
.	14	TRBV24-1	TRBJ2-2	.	CATRAGTNTGELFF	TGTGCCACCAGGGCCGGGACGAACACCGGGGAGCTGTTTTTT
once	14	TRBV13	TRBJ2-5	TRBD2	CASSPGGLGETQYF	TGTGCCAGCAGCCCGGGGGGGCTAGGAGAGACCCAGTACTTC
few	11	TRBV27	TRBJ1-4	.	CASPRDEKLFF	TGTGCCAGCCCCAGGGATGAAAAACTGTTTTTT
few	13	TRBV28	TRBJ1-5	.	CASSRDILGPQHF	TGTGCCAGCAGCCGCGACATCCTGGGGCCCCAGCATTTT
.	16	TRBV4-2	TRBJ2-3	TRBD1	CASSQVAGGGTDTQYF	TGTGCCAGCAGCCAAGTGGCAGGGGGAGGCACAGATACGCAGTATTTT
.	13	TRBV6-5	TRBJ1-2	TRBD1	CASAPGGNYGYTF	TGTGCCAGCGCCCCAGGGGGCAACTATGGCTACACCTTC
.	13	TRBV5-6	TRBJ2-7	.	CASSFGREYEQYF	TGTGCCAGCAGCTTTGGTAGAGAATACGAGCAGTACTTC
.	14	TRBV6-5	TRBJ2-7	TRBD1	CASSSDRGPYEQYF	TGTGCCAGCAGTTCGGACAGGGGGCCCTACGAGCAGTACTTC
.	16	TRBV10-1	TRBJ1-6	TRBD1	CASSGRQGACNSPLHF	TGCGCCAGCAGTGGGAGACAGGGGGCCTGTAATTCACCCCTCCACTTT
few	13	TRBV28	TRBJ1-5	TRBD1	CASSGTANQPQHF	TGTGCCAGCAGTGGGACAGCTAATCAGCCCCAGCATTTT
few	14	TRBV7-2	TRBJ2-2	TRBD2	CASSLGTSQGELFF	TGTGCCAGCAGCTTAGGGACTAGTCAGGGGGAGCTGTTTTTT
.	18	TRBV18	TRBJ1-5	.	CASSPELLGGGTNQPQHF	TGTGCCAGCTCACCAGAGCTTCTCGGGGGTGGCACCAATCAGCCCCAGCATTTT
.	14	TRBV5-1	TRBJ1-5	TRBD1	CASSLGTGYQPQHF	TGCGCCAGCAGCTTAGGGACAGGATATCAGCCCCAGCATTTT
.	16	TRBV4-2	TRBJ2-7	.	CASSQARRGTLYEQYF	TGTGCCAGCAGCCAAGCGAGGAGGGGCACACTCTACGAGCAGTACTTC
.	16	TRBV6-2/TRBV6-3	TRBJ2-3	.	CASSYSEKTTQDTQYF	TGTGCCAGCAGTTACTCGGAAAAGACTACACAGGATACGCAGTATTTT
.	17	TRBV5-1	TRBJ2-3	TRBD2	CASSLASGTSGTDTQYF	TGCGCCAGCAGCTTGGCATCCGGGACTAGCGGGACAGATACGCAGTATTTT
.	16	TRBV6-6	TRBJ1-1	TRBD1	CASSYSWTGVNTEAFF	TGTGCCAGCAGTTATTCCTGGACAGGGGTGAACACTGAAGCTTTCTTT
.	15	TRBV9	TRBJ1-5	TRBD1	CASSRTGGSNQPQHF	TGTGCCAGCAGTCGAACAGGGGGCAGCAATCAGCCCCAGCATTTT
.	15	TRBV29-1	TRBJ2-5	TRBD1	CSVDPRTGGRETQYF	TGCAGCGTTGACCCCCGGACAGGGGGCAGAGAGACCCAGTACTTC
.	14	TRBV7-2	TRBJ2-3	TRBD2	CASSLAGSGGPRNF	TGTGCCAGCAGCTTAGCAGGTAGCGGGGGGCCTCGGAATTTT
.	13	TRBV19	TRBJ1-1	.	CASSPRVGGEAFF	TGTGCCAGTAGTCCCCGGGTGGGGGGAGAAGCTTTCTTT
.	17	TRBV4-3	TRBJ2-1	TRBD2	CASSQASGGPGDNEQFF	TGCGCCAGCAGCCAGGCTAGCGGGGGCCCCGGCGACAATGAGCAGTTCTTC
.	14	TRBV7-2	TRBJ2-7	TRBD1	CASSPAGTGREQYF	TGTGCCAGCAGCCCTGCGGGGACAGGGAGGGAGCAGTACTTC
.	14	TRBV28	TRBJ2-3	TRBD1	CASKGTGKGDTQYF	TGTGCCAGCAAAGGGACAGGGAAGGGAGATACGCAGTATTTT
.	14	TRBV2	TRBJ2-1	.	CASNIGDTNNEQFF	TGTGCCAGCAACATAGGGGATACAAACAATGAGCAGTTCTTC
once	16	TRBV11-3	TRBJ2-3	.	CASSLRQARGADTQYF	TGTGCCAGCAGCTTAAGGCAGGCAAGGGGCGCAGATACGCAGTATTTT
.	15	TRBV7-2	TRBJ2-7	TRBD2	CASSARAGGSYEQYF	TGTGCCAGCAGCGCAAGAGCGGGAGGATCCTACGAGCAGTACTTC
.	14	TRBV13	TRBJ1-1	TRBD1	CASSSGTGATEAFF	TGTGCCAGCAGCTCCGGGACAGGGGCCACTGAAGCTTTCTTT
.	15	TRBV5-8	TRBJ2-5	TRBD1	CASSGRDRAQETQYF	TGTGCCAGCAGCGGCCGGGACAGGGCCCAAGAGACCCAGTACTTC
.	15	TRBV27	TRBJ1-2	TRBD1	CASSLYRQGTYGYTF	TGTGCCAGCAGTTTATACCGACAGGGGACCTATGGCTACACCTTC
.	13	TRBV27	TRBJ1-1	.	CASSLQGYTEAFF	TGTGCCAGCAGTTTGCAGGGATACACTGAAGCTTTCTTT